This entry describes one TCR beta chain. The data are from a study of blood T cell repertoires in COVID-19. Study background: Researchers got acute and convalescent COVID-19 samples from the United States, Italy and Spain.

TCRdb keeps only in-frame clones here, not all; method: immunoSEQ multiplex PCR. The data hold 150,000 to 160,000 clones, with about 85% observed a single time. This CDR3 has 15 amino acids. Trimming pared 3 bases from V and 6 bases from J, leaving 19 bases between. Germline loops: CDR1 SGHRS, CDR2 YFSETQ. Sequenced: peripheral blood. This clonotype was sampled from a man in his 60s with COVID-19, enrolled during active disease. The chain employs TRBV5-1 and TRBJ2-7; TRBD1 is a possible D gene (7 bases). As DNA, the CDR3 is TGCGCCAGCAGCTCGGGCGGGACAGCCCCAGCCGAGCAGTACTTC. This translates into CASSSGGTAPAEQYF.